This TCR beta chain originates from a study of human T cells and chemical hapten exposure. Trimming took off 4 bases at V and 2 bases at J, with 17 bases between the two ends. This CDR3 has 16 amino acids. Germline CDR1 is SGDLS and CDR2 is YYNGEE. Individual cDNA molecules had unique molecular identifiers attached to them by the library. TCRdb ran MiXCR on the RACE reads and lists one entry per CDR3 protein. The profile covers under 450,000 distinct CDR3 sequences, with 4.8% appearing a single time and about 2.2% taken by the ten largest. Time point: patch test 1, 2 weeks after DPC sensitization. Treatment reported: therapeutic diphenylcyclopropenone sensitization with weekly scalp DPC.

The chain carries TRBV9 and TRBJ2-3; D ambiguous. This TCR was sampled from a woman between 50 and 59 years old with alopecia areata. Some clones in this sample may be carry-over from other donors' samples. Sequenced here: whole blood, sampled in connection with sensitization to the hapten diphenylcyclopropenone (DPC). The CDR3 DNA is TGTGCCAGCAGCCCCCACCCGGCCGGTCCCACAGATACGCAGTATTTT. Its translation is CASSPHPAGPTDTQYF.